These T cell receptor beta chains were read from a single sample in a study of brain T cells in children with intractable seizures. Sequencing used immunoSEQ multiplex PCR; TCRdb keeps in-frame clones, though not all of them. The sample has 300,000 to 400,000 clones, nearly 95% seen once; the top ten hold roughly 5.7%. Sequencing used peripheral blood, obtained roughly 5 months after surgery. Every receptor here comes from a boy younger than two with tuberous sclerosis and intractable seizures. Each CDR3 is given with its conserved first and last residue. The D gene is left open where the match is weak. Size is stated for part of the rows, as once, few or many counts, or as a class when the clone is expanded.

V gene	J gene	clone size	D gene	CDR3 DNA	CDR3 protein
TRBV19	TRBJ2-4	-	-	TGTGCCAGTAGTATGCACCGCGGCGGCATTCAGTACTTC	CASSMHRGGIQYF
TRBV10-2	TRBJ2-7	-	-	TGCGCCAGCAGCGCGGGACGTTACGAGCAGTACTTC	CASSAGRYEQYF
TRBV20-1	TRBJ2-1	-	-	TGCAGTGCTACTACACCCCCCGACGATTTCTTC	CSATTPPDDFF
TRBV19	TRBJ1-5	once	-	TGTGCCAGTACGGGAGGGCGCCATCAGCCCCAGCATTTT	CASTGGRHQPQHF
TRBV4-1	TRBJ2-1	-	TRBD2	TGCGCCAGCAGCCAAGAAGCGGGGGGTCACCTCGGTGGTGAGCAGTTCTTC	CASSQEAGGHLGGEQFF
TRBV2	TRBJ2-7	-	TRBD2	TGTGCCAGCAGTGTTGGACTAGCACCTAACTACGAGCAGTACTTC	CASSVGLAPNYEQYF
TRBV6-5	TRBJ1-6	once	-	TGTGCCAGCCGACCTGGGCGCTCCTATAATTCACCCCTCCACTTT	CASRPGRSYNSPLHF
TRBV5-5	TRBJ2-1	-	-	TGTGCCAGCAGCCCCGTCCCTGCGGGATACGACAATGAGCAGTTCTTC	CASSPVPAGYDNEQFF
TRBV6-5	TRBJ2-7	-	-	TGTGCCAGCAGGATTTCCTACGAGCAGTACTTC	CASRISYEQYF
TRBV5-6	TRBJ2-1	-	-	TGTGCCAGCAGACAGAGCAATGAGCAGTTCTTC	CASRQSNEQFF
TRBV20-1	TRBJ1-5	-	-	TGCAGTGTTGATAGCAATCAGCCCCAGCATTTT	CSVDSNQPQHF
TRBV7-9	TRBJ2-3	-	-	TGTGCCAGCAGCTTAAAGGCCCACACAGATACGCAGTATTTT	CASSLKAHTDTQYF
TRBV7-6	TRBJ2-1	-	TRBD2	TGTGCCAGCAGCTTACGTGCTAGCGGGGGTCAAAAAAGGAATGAGCAGTTCTTC	CASSLRASGGQKRNEQFF
TRBV5-1	TRBJ2-5	-	-	TGCGCCAGCAGCGAGATTGGCCGCGGGACCGGAGAGACCCAGTACTTC	CASSEIGRGTGETQYF
TRBV19	TRBJ1-2	-	-	TGTGCCAGTAGTATAGGGTGGGAAGCCAACAACTATGGCTACACCTTC	CASSIGWEANNYGYTF
TRBV19	TRBJ1-6	-	-	TGTGCCAGTAGTCGACCGGGACCCCTCCACTTT	CASSRPGPLHF
TRBV11-3	TRBJ2-2	once	TRBD1	TGTGCCAGCAGCGTGGACAGGGGTGTTGGCGGGGAGCTGTTTTTT	CASSVDRGVGGELFF
TRBV15	TRBJ2-5	-	-	TGTGCCACCGGCGGCAACCTAGAGACCCAGTACTTC	CATGGNLETQYF
TRBV10-1	TRBJ1-6	-	TRBD1	TGCGCCAGCAGTGAGTACCTCAGGGGGTCACCCCTCCACTTT	CASSEYLRGSPLHF
TRBV5-5	TRBJ1-1	-	TRBD1	TGTGCCAGCAGCACCAAAAGACAGGGGGCGACTGAAGCTTTCTTT	CASSTKRQGATEAFF
TRBV3-1/TRBV3-2	TRBJ2-7	-	-	TGTGCCAGCAGTCGAGGGGTAACTCCTTACGAGCAGTACTTC	CASSRGVTPYEQYF
TRBV4-1	TRBJ1-1	-	-	TGCGCCAGCAGCCAGGGATTTGAAGCTTTCTTT	CASSQGFEAFF
TRBV6-5	TRBJ1-5	-	-	TGTGCCAGCAGTACGACGGACTATAGCAATCAGCCCCAGCATTTT	CASSTTDYSNQPQHF
TRBV29-1	TRBJ1-1	-	-	TGCAGCGCTCAAAGGGGAGGTGGCACTGAAGCTTTCTTT	CSAQRGGGTEAFF
TRBV12-3/TRBV12-4	TRBJ1-1	-	-	TGTGCCAGCACCCCTTGGCCCAGGGATCGGGCTTTCTTT	CASTPWPRDRAFF
TRBV30	TRBJ2-1	-	-	TGTGCCTGGATCGGGTGGAAGGAGCAGTTCTTC	CAWIGWKEQFF
TRBV6-5	TRBJ2-7	-	TRBD1	TGTGCCAGCAGTTACGACAGGGGGCCTCGGGAGCAGTACTTC	CASSYDRGPREQYF
TRBV7-9	TRBJ2-7	-	TRBD1	TGTGCCAGCAGCGACCGGGACAGCGTCTACGAGCAGTACTTC	CASSDRDSVYEQYF
TRBV25-1	TRBJ1-6	-	-	TGTGCCAGCAGTGAGACCCAGGGGTATAATTCACCCCTCCACTTT	CASSETQGYNSPLHF
TRBV6-1	TRBJ1-6	few	-	TGTGCCAGCAGTGAATGGGGCAGGGGCCCCTCACCCCTCCACTTT	CASSEWGRGPSPLHF
TRBV7-9	TRBJ2-2	-	TRBD2	TGTGCCAGCAGCTTCGGGAGGCTAGCCGACACCGGGGAGCTGTTTTTT	CASSFGRLADTGELFF
TRBV19	TRBJ2-7	medium-sized	-	TGTGCCAGTAGTATGGGCGGATACGAGCAGTACTTC	CASSMGGYEQYF
TRBV30	TRBJ1-2	-	-	TGTGCCTGGAGTCCAGTTCGGGCAGGCGTAGTCCAGAACCCCTATGGCTACACCTTC	CAWSPVRAGVVQNPYGYTF
TRBV5-6	TRBJ1-1	-	-	TGTGCCAGCAGCTCGAACACTGAAGCTTTCTTT	CASSSNTEAFF
TRBV7-8	TRBJ1-3	-	-	TGTGCCAGCAGCTTAGCGACTTCCTGGCAGGCAGGCAACACCATATATTTT	CASSLATSWQAGNTIYF
TRBV19	TRBJ2-1	-	-	TGTGCCAGTAGTGGGATTATGAGCTCCTACAATGAGCAGTTCTTC	CASSGIMSSYNEQFF
TRBV19	TRBJ2-2	-	-	TGTGCCAGTAGTCCACTAGATCGTGTCGCCGGGGAGCTGTTTTTT	CASSPLDRVAGELFF
TRBV5-4	TRBJ2-7	-	-	TGTGCCAGCAGCTTTTCGAGTTTGGGGGCGAACGAGCAGTACTTC	CASSFSSLGANEQYF
TRBV9	TRBJ2-1	-	-	TGTGCCAGCAGCGTAGCGGGGTACAATGAGCAGTTCTTC	CASSVAGYNEQFF
TRBV21-1	TRBJ2-1	-	-	TGTGCCAGCAGCAAAGGTCGAACTAGCGGGCGCCCTAGCTCCTACAATGAGCAGTTCTTC	CASSKGRTSGRPSSYNEQFF
TRBV7-9	TRBJ2-1	-	-	TGTGCCAGCAGCTCACCCTTAACTAGCAATGAGCAGTTCTTC	CASSSPLTSNEQFF
TRBV7-2	TRBJ2-5	-	-	TGTGCCAGCAGCTTAGTCGGGGAACGGGAGACCCAGTACTTC	CASSLVGERETQYF
TRBV7-9	TRBJ2-7	-	-	TGTGCCAGCAGCTTAATGGGTGACGAGCAGTACTTC	CASSLMGDEQYF
TRBV7-2	TRBJ2-2	-	TRBD1	TGTGCCAGCAGCGGTTACAGGGGAGGGGAGCTGTTTTTT	CASSGYRGGELFF
TRBV5-1	TRBJ2-1	-	TRBD2	TGCGCCAGCAGCTTTGGGGGGGTTTACAATGAGCAGTTCTTC	CASSFGGVYNEQFF
TRBV19	TRBJ1-1	-	-	TGTGCCAGTTTTGGGGGCACTGAAGCTTTCTTT	CASFGGTEAFF
TRBV9	TRBJ2-7	-	-	TGTGCCAGCGGAGTCTCCGACGAGCAGTACTTC	CASGVSDEQYF
TRBV7-2	TRBJ2-1	-	-	TGTGCCAGCAGCCCGGGGGTCAGCTCCTACAATGAGCAGTTCTTC	CASSPGVSSYNEQFF
TRBV3-1/TRBV3-2	TRBJ2-1	-	TRBD2	TGTGCCAGCGGTGCGGGAGTGGGAGCGTTCGGGGAGCAGTTCTTC	CASGAGVGAFGEQFF
TRBV25-1	TRBJ2-1	-	-	TGTGCCAGCAGTGAATGGGAGAACGTACTCTCCTACAATGAGCAGTTCTTC	CASSEWENVLSYNEQFF